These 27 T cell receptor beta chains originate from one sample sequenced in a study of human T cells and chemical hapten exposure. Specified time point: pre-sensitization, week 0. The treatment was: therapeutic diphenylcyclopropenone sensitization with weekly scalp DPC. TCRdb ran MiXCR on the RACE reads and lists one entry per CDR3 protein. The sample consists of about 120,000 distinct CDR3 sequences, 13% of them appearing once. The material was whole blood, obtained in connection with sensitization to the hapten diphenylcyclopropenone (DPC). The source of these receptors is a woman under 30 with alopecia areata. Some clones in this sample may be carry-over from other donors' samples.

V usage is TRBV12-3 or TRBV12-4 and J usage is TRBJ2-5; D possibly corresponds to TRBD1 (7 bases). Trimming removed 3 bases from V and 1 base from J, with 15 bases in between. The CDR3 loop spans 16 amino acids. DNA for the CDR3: TGTGCCAGCAGTTTTAGTGCAGGGGGGTTCCAAGAGACCCAGTACTTC. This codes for CASSFSAGGFQETQYF.

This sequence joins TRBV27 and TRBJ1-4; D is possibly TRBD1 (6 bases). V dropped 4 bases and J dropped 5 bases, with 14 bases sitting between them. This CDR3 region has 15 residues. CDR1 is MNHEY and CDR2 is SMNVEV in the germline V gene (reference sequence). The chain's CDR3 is CASSSRGLINEKLFF. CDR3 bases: TGTGCCAGCAGTTCCAGGGGACTCATCAATGAAAAACTGTTTTTT.

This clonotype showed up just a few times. The CDR3 here is CASSTDRGRGYGYTF. Written as DNA, the CDR3 is TGTGCCAGCAGTACGGACAGGGGGCGAGGCTATGGCTACACCTTC. V is TRBV6-2 or TRBV6-3 and J is TRBJ1-2, with 11 bases aligning to TRBD1. V trimming: 5 bases; J trimming: 4 bases; junction bases outside the gene matches: 6. This CDR3 contains 15 residues. Germline V gene lookup returns CDR1 MNHEY and CDR2 SVGEGT.

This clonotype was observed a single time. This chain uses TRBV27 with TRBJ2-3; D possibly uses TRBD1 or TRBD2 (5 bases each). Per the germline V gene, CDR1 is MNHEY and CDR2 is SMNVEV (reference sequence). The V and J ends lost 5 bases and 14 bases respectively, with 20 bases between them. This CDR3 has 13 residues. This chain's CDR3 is CASSRPGPPTLYF. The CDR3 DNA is TGTGCCAGCAGTCGACCGGGACCCCCCACCCTGTATTTT.

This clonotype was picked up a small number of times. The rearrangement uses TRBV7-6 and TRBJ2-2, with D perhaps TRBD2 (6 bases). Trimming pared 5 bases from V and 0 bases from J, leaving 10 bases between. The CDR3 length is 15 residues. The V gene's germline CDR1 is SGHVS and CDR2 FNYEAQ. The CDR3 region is CASSLLAANTGELFF. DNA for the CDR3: TGTGCCAGCAGCCTACTAGCTGCGAACACCGGGGAGCTGTTTTTT.

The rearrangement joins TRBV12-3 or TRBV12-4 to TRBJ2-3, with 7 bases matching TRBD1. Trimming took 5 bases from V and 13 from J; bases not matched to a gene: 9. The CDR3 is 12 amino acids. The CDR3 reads CASSPTGVRKYF. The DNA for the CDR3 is TGTGCCAGCAGTCCAACAGGGGTCCGTAAGTATTTT.

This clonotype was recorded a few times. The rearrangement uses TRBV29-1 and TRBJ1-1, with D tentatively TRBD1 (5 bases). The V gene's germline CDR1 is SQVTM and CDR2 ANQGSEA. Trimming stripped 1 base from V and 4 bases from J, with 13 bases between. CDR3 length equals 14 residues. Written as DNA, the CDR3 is TGCAGCGTTGAAGTCGGGGCGGCGGGCACTGAAGCTTTCTTT. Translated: CSVEVGAAGTEAFF.

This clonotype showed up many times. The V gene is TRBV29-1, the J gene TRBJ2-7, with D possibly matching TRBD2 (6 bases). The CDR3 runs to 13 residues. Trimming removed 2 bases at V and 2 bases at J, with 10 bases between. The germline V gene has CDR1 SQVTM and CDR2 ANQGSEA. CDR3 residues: CSVEQGGTYEQYF. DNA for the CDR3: TGCAGCGTTGAACAGGGAGGTACCTACGAGCAGTACTTC.

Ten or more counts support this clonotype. CDR3 sequence (DNA): TGTGCCAGCAGCTTAGCGCAGGACAGGGGCGAGACCCAGTACTTC. Translation: CASSLAQDRGETQYF. V gene TRBV7-2 combines with J gene TRBJ2-5, with 9 bases lining up with TRBD1. CDR3 length: 15 residues. Trimming removed 0 bases from V and 5 bases from J; junction bases left unmatched: 4. Germline V CDR1 and CDR2: SGHTA, FQGNSA. The whole variable domain, remainder taken from reference TRBV7-2 and TRBJ2-5, is GAGVSQSPSNKVTEKGKDVELRCDPISGHTALYWYRQSLGQGLEFLIYFQGNSAPDKSGLPSDRFSAERTGGSVSTLTIQRTQQEDSAVYLCASSLAQDRGETQYFGPGTRLLVL.

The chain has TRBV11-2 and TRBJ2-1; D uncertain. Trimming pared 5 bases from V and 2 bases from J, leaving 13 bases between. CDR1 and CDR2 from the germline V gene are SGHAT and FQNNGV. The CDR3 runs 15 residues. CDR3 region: CASSPGLGTYNEQFF. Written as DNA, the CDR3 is TGTGCCAGCAGCCCAGGTCTGGGAACCTACAATGAGCAGTTCTTC.

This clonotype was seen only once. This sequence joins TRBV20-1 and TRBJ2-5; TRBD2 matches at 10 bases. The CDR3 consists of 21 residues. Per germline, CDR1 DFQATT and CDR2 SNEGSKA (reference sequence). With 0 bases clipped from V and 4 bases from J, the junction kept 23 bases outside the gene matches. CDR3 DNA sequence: TGCAGTGCTAGAGATCCCCTTTCCAGCGGGGGGGCATTAGACGTCCCAGAGACCCAGTACTTC. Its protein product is CSARDPLSSGGALDVPETQYF.

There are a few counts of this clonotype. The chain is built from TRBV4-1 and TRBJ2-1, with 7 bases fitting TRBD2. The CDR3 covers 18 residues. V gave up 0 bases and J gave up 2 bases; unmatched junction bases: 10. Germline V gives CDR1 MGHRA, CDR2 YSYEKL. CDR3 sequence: CASSQDKGAGPAYNEQFF. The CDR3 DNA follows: TGCGCCAGCAGCCAAGACAAAGGAGCGGGGCCGGCCTACAATGAGCAGTTCTTC.

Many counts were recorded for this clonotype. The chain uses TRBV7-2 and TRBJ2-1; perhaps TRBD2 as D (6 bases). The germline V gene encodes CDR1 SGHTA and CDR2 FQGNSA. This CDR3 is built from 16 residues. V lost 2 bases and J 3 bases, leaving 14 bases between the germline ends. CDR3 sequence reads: CASSLSLLADYNEQFF. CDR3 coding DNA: TGTGCCAGCAGCTTATCGTTACTAGCTGACTACAATGAGCAGTTCTTC.

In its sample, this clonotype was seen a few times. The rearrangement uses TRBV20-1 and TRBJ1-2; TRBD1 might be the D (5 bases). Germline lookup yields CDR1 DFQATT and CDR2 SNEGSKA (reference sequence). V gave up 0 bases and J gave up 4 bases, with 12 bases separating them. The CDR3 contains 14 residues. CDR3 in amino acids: CSARDLRAGYGYTF. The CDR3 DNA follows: TGCAGTGCTAGAGATCTCAGGGCAGGCTATGGCTACACCTTC.

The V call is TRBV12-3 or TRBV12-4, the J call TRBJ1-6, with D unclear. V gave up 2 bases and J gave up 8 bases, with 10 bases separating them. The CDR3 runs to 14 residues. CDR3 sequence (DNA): TGTGCCAGCAGTTTATCTGGGTGGGATTCACCCCTCCACTTT. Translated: CASSLSGWDSPLHF.

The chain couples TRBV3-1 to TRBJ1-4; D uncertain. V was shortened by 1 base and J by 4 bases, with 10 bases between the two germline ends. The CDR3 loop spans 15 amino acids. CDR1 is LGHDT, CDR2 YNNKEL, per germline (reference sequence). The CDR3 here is CASSQVKGNNEKLFF. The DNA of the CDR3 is TGTGCCAGCAGCCAAGTGAAAGGGAATAATGAAAAACTGTTTTTT. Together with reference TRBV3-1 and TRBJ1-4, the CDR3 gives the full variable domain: DTAVSQTPKYLVTQMGNDKSIKCEQNLGHDTMYWYKQDSKKFLKIMFSYNNKELIINETVPNRFSPKSPDKAHLNLHINSLELGDSAVYFCASSQVKGNNEKLFFGSGTQLSVL.

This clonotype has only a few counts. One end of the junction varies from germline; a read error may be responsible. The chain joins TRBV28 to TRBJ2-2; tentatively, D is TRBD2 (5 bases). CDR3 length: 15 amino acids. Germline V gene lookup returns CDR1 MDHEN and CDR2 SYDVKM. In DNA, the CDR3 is TGTGCCAGCGGTTTCGAGGGAACGAACACCGGGGAGCTGTTTTTT. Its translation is CASGFEGTNTGELFF.

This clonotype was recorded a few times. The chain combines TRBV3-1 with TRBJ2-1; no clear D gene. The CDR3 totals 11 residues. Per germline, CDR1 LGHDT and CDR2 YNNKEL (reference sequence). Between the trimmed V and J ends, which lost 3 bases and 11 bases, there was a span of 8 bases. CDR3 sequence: CASSQGFKQFF. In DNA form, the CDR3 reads TGTGCCAGCAGCCAGGGGTTTAAGCAGTTCTTC.

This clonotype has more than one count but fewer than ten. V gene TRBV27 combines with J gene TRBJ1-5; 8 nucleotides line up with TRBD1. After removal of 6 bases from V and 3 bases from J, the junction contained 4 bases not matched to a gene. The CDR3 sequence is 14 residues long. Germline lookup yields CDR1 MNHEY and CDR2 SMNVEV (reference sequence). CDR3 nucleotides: TGTGCCAGCAGCCGGACAGGGCCCAATCAGCCCCAGCATTTT. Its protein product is CASSRTGPNQPQHF.

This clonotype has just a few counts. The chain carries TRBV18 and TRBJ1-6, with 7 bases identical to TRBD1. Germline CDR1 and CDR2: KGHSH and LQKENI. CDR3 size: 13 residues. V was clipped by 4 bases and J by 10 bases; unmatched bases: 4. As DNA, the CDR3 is TGTGCCAGCTCACAAGGGGGCGGGTCACCCCTCCACTTT. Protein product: CASSQGGGSPLHF.

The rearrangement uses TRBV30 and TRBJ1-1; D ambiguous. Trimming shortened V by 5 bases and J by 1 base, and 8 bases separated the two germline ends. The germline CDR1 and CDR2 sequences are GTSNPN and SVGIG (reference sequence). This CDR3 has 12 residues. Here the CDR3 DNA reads TGTGCCTGGGCCGGGCAGAACACTGAAGCTTTCTTT. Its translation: CAWAGQNTEAFF.

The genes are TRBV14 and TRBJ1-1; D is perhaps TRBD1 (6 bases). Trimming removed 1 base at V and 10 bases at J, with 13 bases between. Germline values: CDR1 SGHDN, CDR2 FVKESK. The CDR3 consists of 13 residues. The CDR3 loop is CASSQVGAVRAFF. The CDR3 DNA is TGTGCCAGCAGCCAAGTGGGGGCGGTGAGAGCTTTCTTT.

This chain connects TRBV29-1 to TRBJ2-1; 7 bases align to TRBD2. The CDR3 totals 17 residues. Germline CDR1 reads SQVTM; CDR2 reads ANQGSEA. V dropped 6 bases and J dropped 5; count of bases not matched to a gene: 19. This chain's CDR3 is CSVANGGAGLGDNEQFF. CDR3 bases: TGCAGCGTCGCAAATGGAGGGGCCGGACTAGGCGACAATGAGCAGTTCTTC.

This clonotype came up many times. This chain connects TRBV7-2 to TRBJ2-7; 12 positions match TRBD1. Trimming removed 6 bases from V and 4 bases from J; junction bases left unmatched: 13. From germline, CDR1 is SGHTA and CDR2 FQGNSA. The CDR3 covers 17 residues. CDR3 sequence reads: CASSPTSGTGGRYEQYF. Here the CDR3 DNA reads TGTGCCAGCAGTCCTACTTCCGGGACAGGGGGCCGGTACGAGCAGTACTTC.

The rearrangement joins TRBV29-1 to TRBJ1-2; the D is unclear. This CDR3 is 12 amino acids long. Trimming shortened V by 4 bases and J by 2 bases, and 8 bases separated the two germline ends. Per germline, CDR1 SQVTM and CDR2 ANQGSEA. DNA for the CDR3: TGCAGCGTTGTGAACGTGAACTATGGCTACACCTTC. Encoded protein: CSVVNVNYGYTF.

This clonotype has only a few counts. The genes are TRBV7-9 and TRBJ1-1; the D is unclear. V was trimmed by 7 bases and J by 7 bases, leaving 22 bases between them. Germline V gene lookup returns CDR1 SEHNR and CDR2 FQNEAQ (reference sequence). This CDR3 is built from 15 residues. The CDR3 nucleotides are TGTGCCAGCACCATGCTTGAAGGGCGAAAGCATGAAGCTTTCTTT. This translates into CASTMLEGRKHEAFF. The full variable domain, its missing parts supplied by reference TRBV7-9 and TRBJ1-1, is DTGVSQNPRHKITKRGQNVTFRCDPISEHNRLYWYRQTLGQGPEFLTYFQNEAQLEKSRLLSDRFSAERPKGSFSTLEIQRTEQGDSAMYLCASTMLEGRKHEAFFGQGTRLTVV.

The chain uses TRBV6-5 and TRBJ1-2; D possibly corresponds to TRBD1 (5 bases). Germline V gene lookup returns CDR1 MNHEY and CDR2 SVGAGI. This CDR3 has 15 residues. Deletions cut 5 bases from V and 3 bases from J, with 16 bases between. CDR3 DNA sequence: TGTGCCAGCAGTCTACGGGGAGGCAGGGACTATGGCTACACCTTC. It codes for CASSLRGGRDYGYTF.